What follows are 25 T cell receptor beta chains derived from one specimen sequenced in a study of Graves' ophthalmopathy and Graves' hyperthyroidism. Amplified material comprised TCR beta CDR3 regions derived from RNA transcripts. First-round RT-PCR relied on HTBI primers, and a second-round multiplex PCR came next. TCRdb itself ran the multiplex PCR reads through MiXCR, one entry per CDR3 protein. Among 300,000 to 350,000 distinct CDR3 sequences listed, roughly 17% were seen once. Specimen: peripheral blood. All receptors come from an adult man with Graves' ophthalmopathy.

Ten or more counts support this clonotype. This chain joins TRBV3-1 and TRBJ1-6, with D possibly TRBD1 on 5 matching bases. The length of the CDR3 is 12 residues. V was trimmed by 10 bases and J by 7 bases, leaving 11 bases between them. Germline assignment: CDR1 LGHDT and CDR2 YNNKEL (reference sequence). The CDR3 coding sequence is TGTGCCATCTCTTGGGGGAATTCACCCCTCCACTTT. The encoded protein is CAISWGNSPLHF.

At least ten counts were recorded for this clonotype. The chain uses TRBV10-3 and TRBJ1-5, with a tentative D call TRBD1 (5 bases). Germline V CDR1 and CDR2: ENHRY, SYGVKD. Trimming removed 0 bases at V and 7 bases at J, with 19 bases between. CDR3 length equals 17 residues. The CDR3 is CAISESGGEPIGQPQHF. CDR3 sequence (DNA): TGTGCCATCAGTGAGTCCGGAGGGGAACCCATCGGCCAGCCCCAGCATTTT.

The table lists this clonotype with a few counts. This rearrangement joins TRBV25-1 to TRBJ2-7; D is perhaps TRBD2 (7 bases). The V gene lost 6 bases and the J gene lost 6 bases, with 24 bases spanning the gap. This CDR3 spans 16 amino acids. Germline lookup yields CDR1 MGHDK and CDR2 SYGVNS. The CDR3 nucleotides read TGTGCCAGCAGCCCGCGGGGGCAGGGATTTTTTCGCGAGCAGTACTTC. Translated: CASSPRGQGFFREQYF.

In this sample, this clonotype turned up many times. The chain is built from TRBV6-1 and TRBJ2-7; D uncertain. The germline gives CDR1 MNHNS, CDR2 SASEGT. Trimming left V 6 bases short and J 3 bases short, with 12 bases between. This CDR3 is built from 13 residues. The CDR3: CASRDPLRYEQYF. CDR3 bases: TGTGCCAGCAGGGACCCGCTACGCTACGAGCAGTACTTC.

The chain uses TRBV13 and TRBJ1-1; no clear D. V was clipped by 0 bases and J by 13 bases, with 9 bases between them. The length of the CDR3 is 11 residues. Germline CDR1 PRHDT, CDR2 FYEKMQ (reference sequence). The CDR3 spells CASSLGTRDFF. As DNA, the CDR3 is TGTGCCAGCAGCTTAGGGACGCGGGATTTCTTT.

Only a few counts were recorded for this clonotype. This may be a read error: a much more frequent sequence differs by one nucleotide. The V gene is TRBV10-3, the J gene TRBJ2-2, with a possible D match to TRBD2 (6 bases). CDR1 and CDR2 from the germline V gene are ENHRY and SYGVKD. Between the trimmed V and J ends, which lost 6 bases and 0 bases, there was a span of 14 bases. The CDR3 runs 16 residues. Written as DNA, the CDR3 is TGTGCCATCAGCTCGAGGGGCGGGACGAACACCGGGGAGCTGTTTTTT. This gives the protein CAISSRGGTNTGELFF.

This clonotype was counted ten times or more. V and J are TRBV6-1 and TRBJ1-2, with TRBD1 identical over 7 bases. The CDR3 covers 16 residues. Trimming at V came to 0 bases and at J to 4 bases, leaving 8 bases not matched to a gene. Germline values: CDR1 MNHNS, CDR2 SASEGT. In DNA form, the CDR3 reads TGTGCCAGCAGTGAAGCGTCGGCAGGGGGACCCTATGGCTACACCTTC. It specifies CASSEASAGGPYGYTF.

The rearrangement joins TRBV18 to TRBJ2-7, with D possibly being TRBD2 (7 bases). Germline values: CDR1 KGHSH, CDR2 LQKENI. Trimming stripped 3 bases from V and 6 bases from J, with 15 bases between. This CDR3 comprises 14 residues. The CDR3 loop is CASSPLAEGVEQYF. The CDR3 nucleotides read TGTGCCAGCTCACCCCTAGCGGAGGGGGTCGAGCAGTACTTC.

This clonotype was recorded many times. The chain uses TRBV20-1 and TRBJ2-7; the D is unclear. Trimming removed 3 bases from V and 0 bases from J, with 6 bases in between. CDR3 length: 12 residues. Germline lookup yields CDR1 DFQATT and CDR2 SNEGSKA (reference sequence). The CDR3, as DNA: TGCAGTGCTAGCCCAAGCTCCTACGAGCAGTACTTC. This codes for CSASPSSYEQYF.

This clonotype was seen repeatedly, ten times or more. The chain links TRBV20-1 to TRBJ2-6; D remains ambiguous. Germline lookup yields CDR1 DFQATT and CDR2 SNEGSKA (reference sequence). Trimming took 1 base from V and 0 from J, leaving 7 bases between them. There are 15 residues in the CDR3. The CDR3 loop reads CSARVPLSGANVLTF. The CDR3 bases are TGCAGTGCTAGAGTCCCCCTCTCTGGGGCCAACGTCCTGACTTTC.

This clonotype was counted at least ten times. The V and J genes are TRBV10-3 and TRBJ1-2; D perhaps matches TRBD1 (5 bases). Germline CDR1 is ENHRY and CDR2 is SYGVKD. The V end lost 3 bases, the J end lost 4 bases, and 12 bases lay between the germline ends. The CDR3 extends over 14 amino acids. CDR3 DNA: TGTGCCATCAGTGACATGAAGGGGACCTATGGCTACACCTTC. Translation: CAISDMKGTYGYTF.

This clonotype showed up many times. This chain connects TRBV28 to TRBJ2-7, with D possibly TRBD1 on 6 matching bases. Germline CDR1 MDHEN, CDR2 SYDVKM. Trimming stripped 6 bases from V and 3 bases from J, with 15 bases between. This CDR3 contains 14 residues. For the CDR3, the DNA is TGTGCCAGCAGGTACCGGGACACATTCTACGAGCAGTACTTC. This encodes CASRYRDTFYEQYF.

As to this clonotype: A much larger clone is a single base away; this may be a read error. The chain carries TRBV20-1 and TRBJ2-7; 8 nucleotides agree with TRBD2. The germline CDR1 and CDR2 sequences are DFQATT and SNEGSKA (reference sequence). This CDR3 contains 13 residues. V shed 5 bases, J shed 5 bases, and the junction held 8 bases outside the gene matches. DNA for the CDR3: TGCAGTGCTGGAGCGGGAGAGTCCGACGAGCAGTACTTC. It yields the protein CSAGAGESDEQYF.

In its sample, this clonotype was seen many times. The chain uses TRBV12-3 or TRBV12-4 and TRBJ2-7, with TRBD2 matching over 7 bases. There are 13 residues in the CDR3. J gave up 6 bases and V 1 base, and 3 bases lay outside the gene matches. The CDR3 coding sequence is TGTGCCAGCAGTTTAGGACTAGCCTTCGAGCAGTACTTC. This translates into CASSLGLAFEQYF.

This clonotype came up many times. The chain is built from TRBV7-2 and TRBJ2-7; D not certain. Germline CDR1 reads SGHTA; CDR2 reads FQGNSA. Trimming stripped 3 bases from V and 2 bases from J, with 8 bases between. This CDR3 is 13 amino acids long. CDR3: CASSFLHTYEQYF. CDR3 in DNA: TGTGCCAGCAGCTTCCTACACACCTACGAGCAGTACTTC.

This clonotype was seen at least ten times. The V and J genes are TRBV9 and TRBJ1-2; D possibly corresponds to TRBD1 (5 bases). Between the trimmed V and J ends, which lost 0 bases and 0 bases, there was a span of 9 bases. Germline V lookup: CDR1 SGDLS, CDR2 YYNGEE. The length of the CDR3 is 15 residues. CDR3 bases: TGTGCCAGCAGCGTAGGGGGCGCCTCTAACTATGGCTACACCTTC. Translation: CASSVGGASNYGYTF.

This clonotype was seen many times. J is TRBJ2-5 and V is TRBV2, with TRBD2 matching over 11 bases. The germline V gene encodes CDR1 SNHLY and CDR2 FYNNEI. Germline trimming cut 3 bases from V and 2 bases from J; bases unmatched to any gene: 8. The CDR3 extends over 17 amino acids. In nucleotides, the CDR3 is TGTGCCAGCAGTGATAAACGACTAGCGGGAAAACAAGAGACCCAGTACTTC. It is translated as CASSDKRLAGKQETQYF.

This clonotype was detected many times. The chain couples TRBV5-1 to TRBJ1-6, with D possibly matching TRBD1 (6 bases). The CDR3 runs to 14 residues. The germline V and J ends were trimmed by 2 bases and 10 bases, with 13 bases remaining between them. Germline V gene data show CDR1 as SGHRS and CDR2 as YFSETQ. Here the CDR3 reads CASSLDRLSSPLHF. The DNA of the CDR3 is TGCGCCAGCAGCTTAGACAGGCTTTCCTCACCCCTCCACTTT.

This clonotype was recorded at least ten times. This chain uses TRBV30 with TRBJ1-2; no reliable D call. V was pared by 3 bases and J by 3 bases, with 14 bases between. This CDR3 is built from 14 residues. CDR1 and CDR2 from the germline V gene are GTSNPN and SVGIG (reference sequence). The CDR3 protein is CAWSRPSGYYGYTF. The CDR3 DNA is TGTGCCTGGAGCCGACCAAGTGGGTACTATGGCTACACCTTC.

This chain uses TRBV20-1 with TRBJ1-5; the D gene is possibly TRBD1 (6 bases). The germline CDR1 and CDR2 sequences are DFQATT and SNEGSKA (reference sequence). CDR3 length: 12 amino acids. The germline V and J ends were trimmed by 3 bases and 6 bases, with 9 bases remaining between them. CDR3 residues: CSARRRGQPQHF. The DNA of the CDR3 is TGCAGTGCTAGGCGCAGGGGTCAGCCCCAGCATTTT.

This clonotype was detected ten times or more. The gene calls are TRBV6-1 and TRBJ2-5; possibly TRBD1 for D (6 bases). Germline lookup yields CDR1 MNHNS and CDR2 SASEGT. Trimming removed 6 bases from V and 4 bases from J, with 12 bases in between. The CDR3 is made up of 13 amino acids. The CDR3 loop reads CASSLGHRETQYF. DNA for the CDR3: TGTGCCAGCAGCCTGGGACATCGAGAGACCCAGTACTTC.

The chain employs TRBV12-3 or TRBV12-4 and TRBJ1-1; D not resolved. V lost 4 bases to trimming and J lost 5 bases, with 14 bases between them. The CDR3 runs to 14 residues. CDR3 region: CASSSPPGGTEAFF. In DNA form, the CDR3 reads TGTGCCAGCAGTTCCCCACCCGGTGGTACTGAAGCTTTCTTT.

The CDR3 DNA sequence: TGTGCCAGCAGTCCTGGACGGACGGCAGAAGCTTTCTTT. This translates into CASSPGRTAEAFF. The rearrangement links TRBV28 to TRBJ1-1, with D hard to call. The ends were cut back, 5 bases at V and 8 bases at J, with 15 bases in the middle. The CDR3 is 13 residues long. Germline CDR1 is MDHEN and CDR2 is SYDVKM.

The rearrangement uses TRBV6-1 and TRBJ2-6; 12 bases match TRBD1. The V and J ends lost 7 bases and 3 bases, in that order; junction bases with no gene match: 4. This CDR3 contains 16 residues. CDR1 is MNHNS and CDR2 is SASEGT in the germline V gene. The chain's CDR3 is CASTGTGGLGANVLTF. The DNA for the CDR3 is TGTGCCAGCACGGGGACAGGGGGCCTTGGGGCCAACGTCCTGACTTTC.

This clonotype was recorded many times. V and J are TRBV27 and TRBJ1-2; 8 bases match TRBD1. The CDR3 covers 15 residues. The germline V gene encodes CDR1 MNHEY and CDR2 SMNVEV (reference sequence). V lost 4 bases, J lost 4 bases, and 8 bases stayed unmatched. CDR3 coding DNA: TGTGCCAGCAGTTCAGGACAGGGAGCTTTCTATGGCTACACCTTC. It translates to CASSSGQGAFYGYTF.